Below are 31 T cell receptor beta chains sequenced from a single sample in a study of OX40 agonist ivuxolimab in advanced cancers. The data were produced by immunoSEQ multiplex PCR, yet TCRdb's version contains in-frame clones alone and is incomplete. The table lists about 100,000 clones, about 88% of them singletons. This specimen was CD4+ or CD8+ T cells sorted from blood, taken in a trial of the OX40 agonist ivuxolimab. The receptors shown here come from an adult with an advanced solid tumor such as melanoma, head and neck, liver or kidney cancer.

J is TRBJ2-7 and V is TRBV4-1; D unresolved. The CDR3 has 15 amino acids. With 1 base removed from V and 0 bases from J, the gap between germline ends came to 10 bases. Looked up from germline, CDR1 is MGHRA and CDR2 is YSYEKL. The DNA of the CDR3 is TGCGCCAGCAGCCAAGTGGCTAGGGCCTCCTACGAGCAGTACTTC. Translated, it gives CASSQVARASYEQYF.

The V gene is TRBV7-9, the J gene TRBJ1-3; 7 bases map to TRBD1. The V and J ends lost 6 bases and 0 bases, in that order; junction bases with no gene match: 8. Germline V lookup: CDR1 SEHNR, CDR2 FQNEAQ (reference sequence). The CDR3 covers 16 residues. The CDR3 sequence: CASRKQGRGSGNTIYF. CDR3 DNA: TGTGCCAGCAGAAAACAGGGGAGAGGCTCTGGAAACACCATATATTTT.

The chain joins TRBV5-1 to TRBJ2-7; D is possibly TRBD1 (5 bases). The germline V gene has CDR1 SGHRS and CDR2 YFSETQ. Trimming cost V 0 bases and J 3 bases, with 13 bases left between them. This CDR3 is built from 15 residues. The CDR3 bases are TGCGCCAGCAGCTTGGCCGCAGGGTACTACTACGAGCAGTACTTC. Protein: CASSLAAGYYYEQYF.

The rearrangement uses TRBV7-8 and TRBJ2-7; D remains unclear. Germline CDR1 reads SGHVS; CDR2 reads FQNEAQ. CDR3 length: 13 residues. V dropped 1 base and J dropped 0 bases, with 4 bases sitting between them. CDR3 sequence reads: CASSLDTSYEQYF. As DNA, the CDR3 is TGTGCCAGCAGCTTAGACACCTCCTACGAGCAGTACTTC.

CDR3 DNA sequence: TGTGCCAGCAGTTTATCCGAGGAGACCCAGTACTTC. As protein: CASSLSEETQYF. The chain joins TRBV28 to TRBJ2-5; D not resolved. With 1 base removed from V and 5 bases from J, the gap between germline ends came to 5 bases. The CDR3 totals 12 residues. Per germline, CDR1 MDHEN and CDR2 SYDVKM.

The rearrangement uses TRBV6-1 and TRBJ2-5; D not certain. Trimming took 3 bases from V and 5 from J, leaving 4 bases between them. The CDR3 runs to 11 residues. Germline V gives CDR1 MNHNS, CDR2 SASEGT. The CDR3 here is CASSEWETQYF. The CDR3, as DNA: TGTGCCAGCAGTGAGTGGGAGACCCAGTACTTC.

The chain links TRBV7-7 to TRBJ2-5; D is ambiguous. CDR3 length: 13 amino acids. The V end was cut by 8 bases, the J end by 7 bases, with 17 bases between. Germline V CDR1 and CDR2: SSHAT, FNYEAQ (reference sequence). In nucleotides, the CDR3 is TGTGCCAGCGGTCGGAGCAACGGTGGGACCCAGTACTTC. Protein: CASGRSNGGTQYF. Based on the CDR3 plus reference TRBV7-7 and TRBJ2-5, the full variable domain is GAGVSQSPRYKVTKRGQDVTLRCDPISSHATLYWYQQALGQGPEFLTYFNYEAQPDKSGLPSDRFSAERPEGSISTLTIQRTEQRDSAMYRCASGRSNGGTQYFGPGTRLLVL.

This chain uses TRBV5-1 with TRBJ2-7, with TRBD1 identical over 8 bases. CDR1 and CDR2 from the germline V gene are SGHRS and YFSETQ. J lost 6 bases, V lost 3 bases, and 11 bases had no gene match. The CDR3 covers 15 residues. The CDR3 DNA sequence: TGCGCCAGCAGCTCCATCGGACAGGGACGTCGCGAGCAGTACTTC. Its translation is CASSSIGQGRREQYF.

This clone has only a few counts. V gene TRBV9 combines with J gene TRBJ1-1; D ambiguous. The germline V and J ends were trimmed by 3 bases and 1 base, with 10 bases remaining between them. CDR1 is SGDLS, CDR2 YYNGEE, per germline. This CDR3 has 14 amino acids. In DNA form, the CDR3 reads TGTGCCAGCAGCGAACCGGGATCGAACACTGAAGCTTTCTTT. Protein product: CASSEPGSNTEAFF.

J is TRBJ2-7 and V is TRBV21-1; the DNA was not compared with TRBD1, the D call given in the table. TRBV21-1 is a pseudogene segment. The CDR3 has 15 amino acids. CDR3 sequence: CASSTPGQETYEQYF. CDR3 sequence (DNA): TGTGCCAGCAGCACCCCGGGACAGGAGACCTACGAGCAGTACTTC.

This sequence joins TRBV7-6 and TRBJ2-7; weak D call: TRBD1 (5 bases). CDR1 SGHVS and CDR2 FNYEAQ come from the germline V gene. V lost 0 bases and J 4 bases, leaving 10 bases between the germline ends. The length of the CDR3 is 14 residues. The CDR3 DNA sequence: TGTGCCAGCAGCTTAGCGAGGAAGGGGTACGAGCAGTACTTC. This codes for CASSLARKGYEQYF.

This chain connects TRBV14 to TRBJ1-2; D ambiguous. The CDR3 loop spans 15 amino acids. V was cut by 0 bases and J by 0 bases, with 8 bases left in between. The germline V gene has CDR1 SGHDN and CDR2 FVKESK. CDR3 loop: CASSQDATPNYGYTF. CDR3 sequence (DNA): TGTGCCAGCAGCCAAGATGCCACCCCTAACTATGGCTACACCTTC. Full variable domain (outside the CDR3, taken from reference TRBV14 and TRBJ1-2): EAGVTQFPSHSVIEKGQTVTLRCDPISGHDNLYWYRRVMGKEIKFLLHFVKESKQDESGMPNNRFLAERTGGTYSTLKVQPAELEDSGVYFCASSQDATPNYGYTFGSGTRLTVV.

CDR3 in DNA: TGTGCCTGGAGTGCTAGATTCTCTGGAAACACCATATATTTT. This sequence encodes CAWSARFSGNTIYF. V and J are TRBV30 and TRBJ1-3; D unresolved. V was cut by 1 base and J by 0 bases, with 7 bases left in between. Germline V gene data show CDR1 as GTSNPN and CDR2 as SVGIG (reference sequence). The CDR3 extends over 14 amino acids. Filled out from reference TRBV30 and TRBJ1-3, the complete variable domain reads SQTIHQWPATLVQPVGSPLSLECTVEGTSNPNLYWYRQAAGRGLQLLFYSVGIGQISSEVPQNLSASRPQDRQFILSSKKLLLSDSGFYLCAWSARFSGNTIYFGEGSWLTVV.

The chain is built from TRBV9 and TRBJ2-7; tentatively, D is TRBD2 (5 bases). The V gene lost 7 bases and the J gene lost 1 base, with 18 bases spanning the gap. CDR3 length: 15 residues. Looked up from germline, CDR1 is SGDLS and CDR2 is YYNGEE. The chain's CDR3 is CASAASAGRSYEQYF. The DNA of the CDR3 is TGTGCCAGCGCAGCGTCTGCGGGTAGATCCTACGAGCAGTACTTC. The variable domain in full, completed from reference TRBV9 and TRBJ2-7, reads DSGVTQTPKHLITATGQRVTLRCSPRSGDLSVYWYQQSLDQGLQFLIQYYNGEERAKGNILERFSAQQFPDLHSELNLSSLELGDSALYFCASAASAGRSYEQYFGPGTRLTVT.

This clone was seen a handful of times. The V and J genes are TRBV5-1 and TRBJ2-1; tentative D call: TRBD1 (6 bases). Trimming took off 4 bases at V and 9 bases at J, with 14 bases between the two ends. CDR1 SGHRS and CDR2 YFSETQ come from the germline V gene. The length of the CDR3 is 13 residues. CDR3 region: CASSLGTPIEQFF. CDR3 DNA sequence: TGCGCCAGCAGCCTGGGGACACCAATTGAGCAGTTCTTC.

The chain employs TRBV29-1 and TRBJ1-1; D gene ambiguous. Germline loops: CDR1 SQVTM, CDR2 ANQGSEA. CDR3 length: 10 amino acids. The germline V and J ends were trimmed by 4 bases and 5 bases, with 5 bases remaining between them. CDR3 amino acids: CSVGVTEAFF. The CDR3 nucleotides read TGCAGCGTTGGGGTTACTGAAGCTTTCTTT.

V is TRBV19 and J is TRBJ2-3, with 8 bases identical to TRBD2. The CDR3 totals 18 residues. With 5 bases clipped from V and 1 base from J, the junction kept 14 bases outside the gene matches. Germline CDR1 is LNHDA and CDR2 is SQIVND (reference sequence). CDR3 sequence reads: CASSSRGRSRTRTDTQYF. CDR3 nucleotides: TGTGCCAGTAGTTCCCGCGGGAGGAGCCGCACTCGCACAGATACGCAGTATTTT. The variable domain in full, with the rest retrieved from reference TRBV19 and TRBJ2-3, is DGGITQSPKYLFRKEGQNVTLSCEQNLNHDAMYWYRQDPGQGLRLIYYSQIVNDFQKGDIAEGYSVSREKKESFPLTVTSAQKNPTAFYLCASSSRGRSRTRTDTQYFGPGTRLTVL.

The chain joins TRBV4-2 to TRBJ1-5, with TRBD1 matching 7 bases. The CDR3 has 16 residues. Germline CDR1 is LGHNA and CDR2 is YNFKEQ. The trim removed 4 bases at V and 4 bases at J, leaving 10 bases unmatched. CDR3 amino acids: CASSPHRAGGNQPQHF. CDR3 sequence (DNA): TGTGCCAGCAGCCCCCATCGGGCAGGGGGGAATCAGCCCCAGCATTTT.

The V gene is TRBV9, the J gene TRBJ1-3; D perhaps matches TRBD1 (6 bases). This CDR3 spans 16 amino acids. Germline-derived CDR1 and CDR2 are SGDLS and YYNGEE. Trimming removed 0 bases from V and 1 base from J, with 11 bases in between. CDR3 protein: CASSVVDRLSGNTIYF. The CDR3 bases are TGTGCCAGCAGCGTAGTGGACAGACTGTCTGGAAACACCATATATTTT.

The rearrangement joins TRBV11-1 to TRBJ2-7; the D is unclear. From germline, CDR1 is SGHAT and CDR2 FQDESV (reference sequence). V lost 3 bases to trimming and J lost 1 base, with 4 bases between them. The CDR3 loop spans 12 amino acids. This CDR3 is CASSFSSYEQYF. Here the CDR3 DNA reads TGTGCCAGCAGCTTCTCTTCCTACGAGCAGTACTTC.

V usage is TRBV2 and J usage is TRBJ2-7; D could derive from TRBD1 or TRBD2 (5 bases each). Trimming stripped 6 bases from V and 3 bases from J, with 15 bases between. Germline V gives CDR1 SNHLY, CDR2 FYNNEI. The CDR3 contains 14 residues. In DNA form, the CDR3 reads TGTGCCAGCAGGACGTTCGGGACCGGCTACGAGCAGTACTTC. Its translation is CASRTFGTGYEQYF.

The genes are TRBV5-1 and TRBJ2-2, with 8 bases that match TRBD2. Trimming took 0 bases from V and 0 from J; bases not matched to a gene: 10. The CDR3 has 19 residues. CDR1 SGHRS and CDR2 YFSETQ come from the germline V gene. The CDR3 nucleotides are TGCGCCAGCAGCTTGGCCATGCGAAGCGGGGGAGCGAACACCGGGGAGCTGTTTTTT. It is translated as CASSLAMRSGGANTGELFF. Full variable domain (remainder filled in from reference TRBV5-1 and TRBJ2-2): KAGVTQTPRYLIKTRGQQVTLSCSPISGHRSVSWYQQTPGQGLQFLFEYFSETQRNKGNFPGRFSGRQFSNSRSEMNVSTLELGDSALYLCASSLAMRSGGANTGELFFGEGSRLTVL.

The J gene is TRBJ1-5, the V gene TRBV28; D remains ambiguous. CDR3 length: 17 residues. Germline V CDR1 and CDR2: MDHEN, SYDVKM. Trimming cost V 5 bases and J 7 bases, with 24 bases left between them. The CDR3 is CASSLLRQPEPGQPQHF. The CDR3 region has the DNA TGTGCCAGCAGTCTCCTCAGACAACCGGAGCCCGGCCAGCCCCAGCATTTT.

This clone showed up just a few times. This rearrangement joins TRBV20-1 to TRBJ1-1; D is unresolved. V lost 5 bases, J lost 8 bases, and 12 bases lay in between. The CDR3 contains 11 residues. Germline CDR1 and CDR2: DFQATT and SNEGSKA (reference sequence). In DNA, the CDR3 is TGCAGTGCTGACCATATGCCAGAAGCTTTCTTT. Protein product: CSADHMPEAFF.

V usage is TRBV10-3 and J usage is TRBJ1-2; unclear D gene. The CDR3 is 14 residues long. CDR1 and CDR2 from the germline V gene are ENHRY and SYGVKD. The V and J ends lost 2 bases and 4 bases respectively, with 11 bases between them. CDR3 nucleotides: TGTGCCATCAGTGAGATGGGTTCAACCTATGGCTACACCTTC. It encodes CAISEMGSTYGYTF.

The chain couples TRBV7-9 to TRBJ1-4; no firm D call. This CDR3 contains 14 residues. Per the germline V gene, CDR1 is SEHNR and CDR2 is FQNEAQ (reference sequence). V gave up 2 bases and J gave up 8 bases, with 12 bases separating them. CDR3 in DNA: TGTGCCAGCAGCTTACTTAGGGCGGAAGAAAAACTGTTTTTT. The encoded protein is CASSLLRAEEKLFF.

This CDR3 reads CASRSAGSGELFF. CDR3 DNA: TGTGCCAGCAGATCTGCGGGGTCCGGGGAGCTGTTTTTT. The genes are TRBV7-3 and TRBJ2-2, with D possibly TRBD2 on 6 matching bases. The CDR3 sequence is 13 residues long. The ends were cut back, 6 bases at V and 6 bases at J, with 11 bases in the middle. Germline V CDR1 and CDR2: SGHTA, FQGTGA.

V gene TRBV11-1 combines with J gene TRBJ1-3, with D unresolved. CDR1 and CDR2 (germline): SGHAT, FQDESV (reference sequence). V gave up 0 bases and J gave up 0 bases, with 9 bases separating them. This CDR3 region has 16 residues. The CDR3, as DNA: TGTGCCAGCAGCTTAGCCCCAGGCTACTCTGGAAACACCATATATTTT. Translating gives CASSLAPGYSGNTIYF.

The CDR3 protein is CASSQPKGYTF. CDR3 in DNA: TGTGCCAGCAGCCAGCCGAAGGGCTACACCTTC. The gene calls are TRBV16 and TRBJ1-2; D is undetermined. CDR1 and CDR2 (germline): KGHSY, FQNENV. Trimming stripped 3 bases from V and 8 bases from J, with 7 bases between. CDR3 length equals 11 residues.

This chain uses TRBV4-1 with TRBJ2-7; the match to TRBD2 covers 9 bases. Germline V lookup: CDR1 MGHRA, CDR2 YSYEKL. The CDR3 is made up of 17 amino acids. J was trimmed by 0 bases and V by 4 bases; bases with no gene match: 10. The CDR3 spells CASSLRTGREGSYEQYF. Written as DNA, the CDR3 is TGCGCCAGCAGCCTAAGGACCGGGCGGGAGGGCTCCTACGAGCAGTACTTC.

The chain carries TRBV6-1 and TRBJ2-3, with 10 bases fitting TRBD2. Trimming removed 2 bases from V and 1 base from J; junction bases left unmatched: 3. CDR3 size: 16 residues. Germline V gene sequence: CDR1 MNHNS, CDR2 SASEGT. Here the CDR3 reads CASSEPLAGRTDTQYF. As DNA, the CDR3 is TGTGCCAGCAGTGAACCACTAGCGGGGCGCACAGATACGCAGTATTTT.